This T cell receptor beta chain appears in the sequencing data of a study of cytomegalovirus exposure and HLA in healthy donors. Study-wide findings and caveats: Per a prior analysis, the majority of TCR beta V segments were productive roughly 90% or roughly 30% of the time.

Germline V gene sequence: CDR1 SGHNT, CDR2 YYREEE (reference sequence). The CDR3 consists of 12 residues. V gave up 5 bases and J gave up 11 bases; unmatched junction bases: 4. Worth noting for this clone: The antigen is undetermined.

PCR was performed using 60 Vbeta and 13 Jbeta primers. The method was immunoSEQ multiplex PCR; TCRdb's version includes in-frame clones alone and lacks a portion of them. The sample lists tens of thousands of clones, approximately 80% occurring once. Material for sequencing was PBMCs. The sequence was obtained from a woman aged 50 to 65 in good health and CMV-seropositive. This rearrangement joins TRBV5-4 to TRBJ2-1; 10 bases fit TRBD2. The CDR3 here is CASRRTSGKQFF. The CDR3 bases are TGTGCCAGCAGGCGGACTAGCGGTAAGCAGTTCTTC.